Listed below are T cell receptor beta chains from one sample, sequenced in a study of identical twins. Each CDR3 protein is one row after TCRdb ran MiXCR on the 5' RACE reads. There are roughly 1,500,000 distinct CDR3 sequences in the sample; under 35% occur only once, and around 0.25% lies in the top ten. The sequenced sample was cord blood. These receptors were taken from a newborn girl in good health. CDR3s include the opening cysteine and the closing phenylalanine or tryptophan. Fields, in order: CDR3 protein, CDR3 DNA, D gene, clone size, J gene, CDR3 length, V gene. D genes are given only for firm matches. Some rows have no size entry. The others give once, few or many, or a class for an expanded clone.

CDR3aa: CAGSLLWPGIYSGYANTGELFF; CDR3nt: TGTGCCGGCAGCCTTCTTTGGCCTGGAATATATAGCGGATACGCGAACACCGGGGAGCTGTTTTTT; d_gene: NA; abundance: NA; j_gene: TRBJ2-2; len: 22; v_gene: TRBV12-3/TRBV12-4
CDR3aa: CASSALDLYPEAFF; CDR3nt: TGTGCCAGCAGCGCCCTTGATTTGTACCCTGAAGCTTTCTTT; d_gene: NA; abundance: few; j_gene: TRBJ1-1; len: 14; v_gene: TRBV13
CDR3aa: CASSFSRVSGQFF; CDR3nt: TGTGCCAGCAGTTTTTCCAGGGTTTCGGGGCAGTTCTTC; d_gene: NA; abundance: NA; j_gene: TRBJ2-1; len: 13; v_gene: TRBV12-3/TRBV12-4
CDR3aa: CASSRMGVREKLFF; CDR3nt: TGTGCCAGCAGTAGAATGGGGGTACGTGAAAAACTGTTTTTT; d_gene: NA; abundance: few; j_gene: TRBJ1-4; len: 14; v_gene: TRBV27
CDR3aa: CASSLGPGRYEQYF; CDR3nt: TGTGCCAGCAGCTTAGGTCCGGGACGCTACGAGCAGTACTTC; d_gene: NA; abundance: NA; j_gene: TRBJ2-7; len: 14; v_gene: TRBV7-8
CDR3aa: CSASASTETQFF; CDR3nt: TGCAGTGCTAGCGCTTCGACAGAGACCCAGTTCTTC; d_gene: NA; abundance: NA; j_gene: TRBJ2-1; len: 12; v_gene: TRBV20-1
CDR3aa: CASSLTSRNTEAFF; CDR3nt: TGCGCCAGCAGCTTGACCAGTAGGAACACTGAAGCTTTCTTT; d_gene: NA; abundance: NA; j_gene: TRBJ1-1; len: 14; v_gene: TRBV5-1
CDR3aa: CSADRLLNTEAFF; CDR3nt: TGCAGTGCTGACAGACTGTTGAACACTGAAGCTTTCTTT; d_gene: NA; abundance: few; j_gene: TRBJ1-1; len: 13; v_gene: TRBV20-1
CDR3aa: CASSLDFVGDEQFF; CDR3nt: TGTGCCAGCAGCTTAGATTTTGTGGGGGATGAGCAGTTCTTC; d_gene: NA; abundance: many; j_gene: TRBJ2-1; len: 14; v_gene: TRBV7-9
CDR3aa: CATSRGLHEQYF; CDR3nt: TGTGCCACCAGCAGAGGACTACACGAGCAGTACTTC; d_gene: NA; abundance: NA; j_gene: TRBJ2-7; len: 12; v_gene: TRBV15
CDR3aa: CASSQDILAPHNEQFF; CDR3nt: TGTGCCAGCAGCCAAGATATCCTAGCACCCCACAATGAGCAGTTCTTC; d_gene: NA; abundance: NA; j_gene: TRBJ2-1; len: 16; v_gene: TRBV4-2
CDR3aa: CASSGRREKYEQYF; CDR3nt: TGTGCCAGCAGTGGAAGGCGGGAGAAATACGAGCAGTACTTC; d_gene: TRBD2; abundance: NA; j_gene: TRBJ2-7; len: 14; v_gene: TRBV6-1
CDR3aa: CASSEQGVGYTF; CDR3nt: TGTGCCAGCAGTGAACAGGGGGTTGGCTACACCTTC; d_gene: TRBD1; abundance: few; j_gene: TRBJ1-2; len: 12; v_gene: TRBV6-1
CDR3aa: CASIGTSGRYPTYEQYF; CDR3nt: TGTGCCAGCATAGGGACTAGCGGGAGGTACCCAACCTACGAGCAGTACTTC; d_gene: TRBD2; abundance: few; j_gene: TRBJ2-7; len: 17; v_gene: TRBV28
CDR3aa: CASSGRQTQYF; CDR3nt: TGTGCCAGCTCGGGTCGGCAGACCCAGTACTTC; d_gene: NA; abundance: NA; j_gene: TRBJ2-5; len: 11; v_gene: TRBV28
CDR3aa: CSASRFSDTQYF; CDR3nt: TGCAGTGCTAGTAGATTCTCTGATACGCAGTATTTT; d_gene: NA; abundance: NA; j_gene: TRBJ2-3; len: 12; v_gene: TRBV20-1
CDR3aa: CSARGKLTGAGNTIYF; CDR3nt: TGCAGTGCTAGAGGAAAGCTAACAGGGGCCGGAAACACCATATATTTT; d_gene: TRBD1; abundance: NA; j_gene: TRBJ1-3; len: 16; v_gene: TRBV20-1
CDR3aa: CASGTGLAKNEQFF; CDR3nt: TGTGCTAGTGGGACCGGACTAGCAAAAAATGAGCAGTTCTTC; d_gene: TRBD2; abundance: NA; j_gene: TRBJ2-1; len: 14; v_gene: TRBV12-5
CDR3aa: CASISGLVKETQYF; CDR3nt: TGTGCCAGTATATCGGGACTAGTCAAAGAGACCCAGTACTTC; d_gene: TRBD2; abundance: NA; j_gene: TRBJ2-5; len: 14; v_gene: TRBV27
CDR3aa: CASSLFRIQRQGWDSPLHF; CDR3nt: TGTGCCAGCAGTTTATTCCGCATCCAGAGACAAGGCTGGGATTCACCCCTCCACTTT; d_gene: NA; abundance: NA; j_gene: TRBJ1-6; len: 19; v_gene: TRBV28
CDR3aa: CASSLSGLRTKTGELFF; CDR3nt: TGTGCCAGCAGTTTGTCCGGGCTCCGAACGAAGACCGGGGAGCTGTTTTTT; d_gene: NA; abundance: few; j_gene: TRBJ2-2; len: 17; v_gene: TRBV28
CDR3aa: CAISESVSGGPQYF; CDR3nt: TGTGCCATCAGTGAGTCGGTTAGCGGGGGTCCGCAGTATTTT; d_gene: TRBD2; abundance: NA; j_gene: TRBJ2-3; len: 14; v_gene: TRBV10-3
CDR3aa: CASSLPGPGEQYF; CDR3nt: TGTGCCAGCAGCTTACCTGGCCCGGGGGAGCAGTACTTC; d_gene: NA; abundance: NA; j_gene: TRBJ2-7; len: 13; v_gene: TRBV7-2
CDR3aa: CASSLYRPGLKGGEQFF; CDR3nt: TGTGCCAGCAGTTTATACCGTCCGGGACTAAAAGGGGGTGAGCAGTTCTTC; d_gene: NA; abundance: NA; j_gene: TRBJ2-1; len: 17; v_gene: TRBV28
CDR3aa: CASSHGGTMNTEAFF; CDR3nt: TGTGCCAGCAGCCACGGCGGTACCATGAACACTGAAGCTTTCTTT; d_gene: NA; abundance: NA; j_gene: TRBJ1-1; len: 15; v_gene: TRBV3-1
CDR3aa: CASRSQAYEQYF; CDR3nt: TGCGCCAGCAGGTCGCAGGCCTACGAGCAGTACTTC; d_gene: NA; abundance: few; j_gene: TRBJ2-7; len: 12; v_gene: TRBV5-1
CDR3aa: CASSKDGGGAFF; CDR3nt: TGTGCCAGCAGCAAGGACGGTGGGGGGGCTTTCTTT; d_gene: NA; abundance: NA; j_gene: TRBJ1-1; len: 12; v_gene: TRBV2
CDR3aa: CASSPTGYHEKLFF; CDR3nt: TGTGCCAGCAGTCCAACAGGGTACCATGAAAAACTGTTTTTT; d_gene: NA; abundance: NA; j_gene: TRBJ1-4; len: 14; v_gene: TRBV6-5
CDR3aa: CASQTGSSGGYNEQFF; CDR3nt: TGTGCCAGTCAAACTGGGAGTAGCGGGGGGTACAATGAGCAGTTCTTC; d_gene: TRBD2; abundance: few; j_gene: TRBJ2-1; len: 16; v_gene: TRBV6-2/TRBV6-3
CDR3aa: CSVPGRVTGAEAFF; CDR3nt: TGCAGTGTCCCGGGACGCGTAACAGGGGCTGAAGCTTTCTTT; d_gene: TRBD1; abundance: NA; j_gene: TRBJ1-1; len: 14; v_gene: TRBV20-1
CDR3aa: CASSVGWGQVASYEQYF; CDR3nt: TGTGCCAGCAGCGTAGGCTGGGGACAGGTGGCCTCCTACGAGCAGTATTTC; d_gene: TRBD1; abundance: NA; j_gene: TRBJ2-7; len: 17; v_gene: TRBV9
CDR3aa: CSVVPLSYEQYF; CDR3nt: TGCAGTGTGGTCCCCCTCTCCTACGAGCAGTACTTC; d_gene: NA; abundance: NA; j_gene: TRBJ2-7; len: 12; v_gene: TRBV20-1
CDR3aa: CASSGTAYNSPLHF; CDR3nt: TGTGCCAGCTCCGGGACAGCTTATAATTCACCCCTCCACTTT; d_gene: TRBD1; abundance: NA; j_gene: TRBJ1-6; len: 14; v_gene: TRBV2
CDR3aa: CASSLQSGPNEKLFF; CDR3nt: TGTGCCAGCAGCTTACAGTCCGGACCTAATGAAAAACTGTTTTTT; d_gene: NA; abundance: few; j_gene: TRBJ1-4; len: 15; v_gene: TRBV7-9
CDR3aa: CASSWGTTGTDTQYF; CDR3nt: TGCGCCAGCAGCTGGGGGACTACCGGCACAGATACGCAGTATTTT; d_gene: TRBD2; abundance: NA; j_gene: TRBJ2-3; len: 15; v_gene: TRBV5-1
CDR3aa: CASSLGTRQYF; CDR3nt: TGTGCCAGCAGCCTTGGCACCCGGCAGTACTTC; d_gene: NA; abundance: few; j_gene: TRBJ2-5; len: 11; v_gene: TRBV6-5
CDR3aa: CSAREGQGARQPQHF; CDR3nt: TGCAGTGCTAGAGAGGGACAGGGGGCGAGGCAGCCCCAGCATTTT; d_gene: TRBD1; abundance: NA; j_gene: TRBJ1-5; len: 15; v_gene: TRBV20-1
CDR3aa: CASSLKGSLGYYEQYF; CDR3nt: TGTGCCAGCAGTTTAAAGGGTAGTTTGGGGTACTACGAGCAGTACTTC; d_gene: NA; abundance: few; j_gene: TRBJ2-7; len: 16; v_gene: TRBV27
CDR3aa: CSAAASGGALNEQFF; CDR3nt: TGCAGTGCCGCAGCCAGCGGGGGGGCCTTGAATGAGCAGTTCTTC; d_gene: TRBD2; abundance: few; j_gene: TRBJ2-1; len: 15; v_gene: TRBV20-1
CDR3aa: CASSQKQGIPSNQPQHF; CDR3nt: TGTGCCAGCAGCCAAAAACAAGGGATCCCGAGCAATCAGCCCCAGCATTTT; d_gene: NA; abundance: NA; j_gene: TRBJ1-5; len: 17; v_gene: TRBV4-2
CDR3aa: CASSDPPGQQGLNQPQHF; CDR3nt: TGTGCCAGCAGTGATCCCCCGGGACAACAAGGCCTCAATCAGCCCCAGCATTTT; d_gene: NA; abundance: NA; j_gene: TRBJ1-5; len: 18; v_gene: TRBV6-1